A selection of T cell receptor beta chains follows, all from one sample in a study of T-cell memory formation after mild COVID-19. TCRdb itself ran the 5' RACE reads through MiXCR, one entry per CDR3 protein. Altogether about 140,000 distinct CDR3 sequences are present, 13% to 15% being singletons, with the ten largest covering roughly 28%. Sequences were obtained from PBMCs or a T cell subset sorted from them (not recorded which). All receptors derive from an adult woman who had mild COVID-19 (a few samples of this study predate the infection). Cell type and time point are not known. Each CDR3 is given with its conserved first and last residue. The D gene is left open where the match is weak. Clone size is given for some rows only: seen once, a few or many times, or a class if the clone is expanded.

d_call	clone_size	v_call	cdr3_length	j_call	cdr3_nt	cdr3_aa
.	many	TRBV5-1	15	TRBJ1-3	TGCGCCAGCAGCCCGGACAGCACATCTGGAAACACCATATATTTT	CASSPDSTSGNTIYF
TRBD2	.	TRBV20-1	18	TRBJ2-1	TGCAGTGCTAGATCGCCGGGACTAGCGGGGGGATCCTACAATGAGCAGTTCTTC	CSARSPGLAGGSYNEQFF
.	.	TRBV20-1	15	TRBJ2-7	TGCAGTGCTAGAGATCGGAGGACGGGTACCTACGAGCAGTACTTC	CSARDRRTGTYEQYF
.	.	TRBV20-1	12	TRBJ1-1	TGCAGTGCACCGTACGGGTTCACTGAAGCTTTCTTT	CSAPYGFTEAFF
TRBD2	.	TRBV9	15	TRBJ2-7	TGTGCCAGCAGCGTCAGGGCGGGAGAGGTTTACGAGCAGTACTTC	CASSVRAGEVYEQYF
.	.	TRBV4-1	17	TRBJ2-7	TGCGCCAGCAGCCAAGATGCCCCCTCCTCTTTGACTATTGGGCAGTACTTC	CASSQDAPSSLTIGQYF
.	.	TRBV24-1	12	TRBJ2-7	TGTGCCACCAGTGATAGACACCACGAGCAGTACTTC	CATSDRHHEQYF
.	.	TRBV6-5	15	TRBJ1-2	TGTGCCAGCAGTTACATAGGCGGAAACAGCTATGGCTACACCTTC	CASSYIGGNSYGYTF
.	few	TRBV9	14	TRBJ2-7	TGTGCCAGCAGCGTTGCAGCGGAAACTTACGAGCAGTACTTC	CASSVAAETYEQYF
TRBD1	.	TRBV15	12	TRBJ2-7	TGTGCCACCGACAGGGGGGATAACGAGCAGTACTTC	CATDRGDNEQYF
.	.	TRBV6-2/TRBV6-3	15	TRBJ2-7	TGTGCCAGCAGCTATGACTACAGGACCCGCTACGAGCAGTACTTC	CASSYDYRTRYEQYF
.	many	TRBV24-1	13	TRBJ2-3	TGTGCCACCAGTGATTTTCTCACAGATACGCAGTATTTT	CATSDFLTDTQYF
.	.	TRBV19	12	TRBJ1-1	TGTGCCACCGGGGAGGATTACACTGAAGCTTTCTTT	CATGEDYTEAFF
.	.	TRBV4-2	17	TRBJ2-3	TGTGCCAGCAGCCAAGAGGCTGGCGGTTCTAGCACAGATACGCAGTATTTT	CASSQEAGGSSTDTQYF
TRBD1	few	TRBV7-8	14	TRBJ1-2	TGTGCCAGCAGCACGGACGCAGGGGGCTATGGCTACACCTTC	CASSTDAGGYGYTF
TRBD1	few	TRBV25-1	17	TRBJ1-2	TGTGCCAGCTACCGGGACAGGGTGCACTTACTCCTCTATGGCTACACCTTC	CASYRDRVHLLLYGYTF
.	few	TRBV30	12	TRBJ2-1	TGTGCCTGGAGGATCAGGCTCAATGAGCAGTTCTTC	CAWRIRLNEQFF
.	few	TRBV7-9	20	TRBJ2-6	TGTGCCAGCAGCTGGGCCCTTGGACACGGACCCCTCTCTGGGGCCAACGTCCTGACTTTC	CASSWALGHGPLSGANVLTF
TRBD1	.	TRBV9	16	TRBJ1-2	TGTGCCAGCAGCGTAGTAGGAACAGGGGGAAGGCATGGCTACACCTTC	CASSVVGTGGRHGYTF
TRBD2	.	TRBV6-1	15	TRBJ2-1	TGTGCCAGCAAAACGGGGGGGCCTTCATACAATGAGCAGTTCTTC	CASKTGGPSYNEQFF
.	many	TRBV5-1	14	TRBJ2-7	TGCGCCAGCAGCTTGTCCGGGACAACCTACGAGCAGTACTTC	CASSLSGTTYEQYF
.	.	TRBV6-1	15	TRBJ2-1	TGTGCCATCCCGAAGAGCTTACTAGAATCAGCTGAGCAGTTCTTC	CAIPKSLLESAEQFF
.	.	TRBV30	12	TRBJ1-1	TGTGCCTGGAGTGTCTGGAACACTGAAGCTTTCTTT	CAWSVWNTEAFF